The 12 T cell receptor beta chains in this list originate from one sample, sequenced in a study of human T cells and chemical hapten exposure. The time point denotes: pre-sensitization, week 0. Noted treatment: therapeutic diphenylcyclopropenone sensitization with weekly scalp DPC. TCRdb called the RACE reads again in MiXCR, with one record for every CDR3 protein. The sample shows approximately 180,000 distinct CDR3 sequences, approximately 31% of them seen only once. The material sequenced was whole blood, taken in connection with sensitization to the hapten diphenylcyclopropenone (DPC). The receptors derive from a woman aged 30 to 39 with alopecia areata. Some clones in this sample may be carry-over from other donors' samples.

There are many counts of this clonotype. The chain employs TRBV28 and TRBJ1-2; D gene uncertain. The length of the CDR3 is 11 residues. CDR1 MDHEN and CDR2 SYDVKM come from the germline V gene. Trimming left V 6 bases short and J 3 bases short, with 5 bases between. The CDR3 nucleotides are TGTGCCAGCAGCACCGACTATGGCTACACCTTC. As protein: CASSTDYGYTF.

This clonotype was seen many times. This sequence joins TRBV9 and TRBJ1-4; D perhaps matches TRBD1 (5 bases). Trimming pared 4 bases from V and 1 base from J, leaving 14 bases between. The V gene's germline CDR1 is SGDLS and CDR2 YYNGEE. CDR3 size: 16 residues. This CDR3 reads CASSSDREGTNEKLFF. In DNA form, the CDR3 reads TGTGCCAGCAGCTCCGACAGAGAAGGAACTAATGAAAAACTGTTTTTT.

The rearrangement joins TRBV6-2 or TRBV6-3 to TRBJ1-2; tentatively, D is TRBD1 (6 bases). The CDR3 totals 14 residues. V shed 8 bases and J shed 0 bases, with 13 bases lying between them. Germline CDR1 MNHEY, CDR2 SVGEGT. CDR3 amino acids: CASRQAAANYGYTF. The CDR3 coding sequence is TGTGCCAGCCGACAGGCCGCGGCTAACTATGGCTACACCTTC.

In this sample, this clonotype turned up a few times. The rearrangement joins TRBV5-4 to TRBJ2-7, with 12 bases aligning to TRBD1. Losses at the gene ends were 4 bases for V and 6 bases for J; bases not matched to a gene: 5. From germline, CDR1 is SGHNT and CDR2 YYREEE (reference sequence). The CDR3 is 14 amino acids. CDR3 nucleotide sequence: TGTGCCAGCAGCCTCGGGACAGGGGGCAGCGAGCAGTACTTC. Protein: CASSLGTGGSEQYF.

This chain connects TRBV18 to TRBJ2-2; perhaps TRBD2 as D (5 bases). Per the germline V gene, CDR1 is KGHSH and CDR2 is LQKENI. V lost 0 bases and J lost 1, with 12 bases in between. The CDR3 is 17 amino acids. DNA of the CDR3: TGTGCCAGCTCACCACCAGGCGGGCGCGTGAACACCGGGGAGCTGTTTTTT. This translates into CASSPPGGRVNTGELFF.

The CDR3 loop reads CASSEGQTFSEAFF. As DNA, the CDR3 is TGTGCCAGCAGTGAGGGACAGACCTTTTCTGAAGCTTTCTTT. The chain joins TRBV2 to TRBJ1-1; 7 bases agree with TRBD1. CDR1 is SNHLY, CDR2 FYNNEI, per germline. V dropped 3 bases and J dropped 6; count of bases not matched to a gene: 7. The CDR3 contains 14 residues.

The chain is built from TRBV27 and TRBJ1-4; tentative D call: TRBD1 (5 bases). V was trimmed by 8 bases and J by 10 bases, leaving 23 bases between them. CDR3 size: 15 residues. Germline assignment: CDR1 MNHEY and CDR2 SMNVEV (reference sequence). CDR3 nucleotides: TGTGCCAGCGGACAATTACAGGTGTATTCCCTAAAACTGTTTTTT. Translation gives CASGQLQVYSLKLFF.

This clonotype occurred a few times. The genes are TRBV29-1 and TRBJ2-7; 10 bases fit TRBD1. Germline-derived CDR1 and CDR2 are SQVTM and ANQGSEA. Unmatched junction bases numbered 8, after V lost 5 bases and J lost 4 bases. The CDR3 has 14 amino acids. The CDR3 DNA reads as TGCAGCGTTCCAGGGGACAGGGGCCTATACGAGCAGTACTTC. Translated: CSVPGDRGLYEQYF.

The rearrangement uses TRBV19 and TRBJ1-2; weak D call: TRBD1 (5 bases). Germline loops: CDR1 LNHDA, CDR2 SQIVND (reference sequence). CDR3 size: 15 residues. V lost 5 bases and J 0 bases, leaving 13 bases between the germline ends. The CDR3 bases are TGTGCCAGTAGTTCCCGACAGTTCTCTAACTATGGCTACACCTTC. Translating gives CASSSRQFSNYGYTF.

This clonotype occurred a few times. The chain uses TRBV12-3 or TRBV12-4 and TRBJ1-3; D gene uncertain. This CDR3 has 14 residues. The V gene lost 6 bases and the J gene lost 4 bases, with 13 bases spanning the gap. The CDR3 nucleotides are TGTGCCAGCAGCACAACTGGTGGGGGAAACACCATATATTTT. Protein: CASSTTGGGNTIYF.

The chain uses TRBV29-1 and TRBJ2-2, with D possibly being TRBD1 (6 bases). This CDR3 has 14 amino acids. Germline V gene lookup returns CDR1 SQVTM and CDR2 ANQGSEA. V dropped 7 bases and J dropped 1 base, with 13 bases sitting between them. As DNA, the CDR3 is TGCAGCGCCGGACCCAGGGGGAACACCGGGGAGCTGTTTTTT. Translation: CSAGPRGNTGELFF.

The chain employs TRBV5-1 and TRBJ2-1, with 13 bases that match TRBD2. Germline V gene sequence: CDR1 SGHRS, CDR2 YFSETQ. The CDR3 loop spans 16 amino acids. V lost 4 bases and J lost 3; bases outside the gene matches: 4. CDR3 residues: CASSRTSGSYYNEQFF. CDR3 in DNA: TGCGCCAGCAGCCGGACTAGCGGGAGCTACTACAATGAGCAGTTCTTC.